This T cell receptor (beta chain) was retrieved from a study of blood T cell repertoires in COVID-19. Authors' data handling: Reference gene primer amplification in the assay estimated nucleated cell counts. The repertoire was sequenced with immunoSEQ multiplex PCR; TCRdb's copy has only in-frame clones and lacks some. V and J calls and clone size are those listed in that table; D and trimming were worked out from the DNA. The sample has roughly 200,000 clones; 85% to 90% are singletons. This CDR3 region has 14 residues. Germline values: CDR1 MNHNY, CDR2 SVGAGI (reference sequence). Deletions cut 2 bases from V and 10 bases from J, with 12 bases between.

The sequence was collected from a woman aged 40 to 55 with acute COVID-19. The sequenced sample consisted of PBMCs or T cells enriched from blood (not recorded which). The rearrangement links TRBV6-6 to TRBJ1-6, with a possible D match to TRBD1 (6 bases). The CDR3 here is CASSYHREKSPLHF. The CDR3 region has the DNA TGTGCCAGCAGTTACCACAGGGAAAAGTCACCCCTCCACTTT.